This T cell receptor beta chain was captured in a study of T cells after yellow fever vaccination (dated by TCRdb to about 2019). A note on the overall study: Libraries from fractions with low cell numbers were prepared with the SMART-Seq v4 Ultra Low Input RNA kit. Two healthy male donors made up the cohort, one aged 18 to 29 years and the other aged 30 to 40 years. Bulk PBMC replicates and cell subsets were isolated from blood drawn at multiple timepoints before and after both primary and secondary immunization. To follow T-cell clones before and after primary and booster YFV17D yellow fever vaccination, bulk TCR alpha and beta repertoires were sequenced over time.

The CDR3 sequence holds 19 residues, the cysteine and phenylalanine included. Only the CDR3 part of the read is kept: 57 bases, read in frame from the first base. CDR1 is given as MNHEY and CDR2 as SVGAGI, both from the germline V gene. V sheds 4 bases and J sheds 7 bases, leaving 29 bases between their ends. What the authors observed across the whole study: Compared with the primary T-cell response, the secondary T-cell response was faster but weaker, reaching its peak on day 5 rather than on day 15. Only a couple of donors were included in the study, so the extent to which the findings can be generalized is limited. A small share of clonotypes occurred in both CD4 and CD8 compartments, likely arising from convergent recombination. Most clones expanded after primary vaccination were re-detected after the booster (around 96% of CD4 and 80% to 90% of CD8), suggesting broad memory maintenance. Because abundant contaminating clonotypes from the bulk population could be contained in FACS-sorted repertoires, computational filtering was required.

TCR cDNA was synthesized by 5'RACE template switching, which introduced a universal primer site and unique molecular identifiers. Priming of cDNA synthesis was performed from both the TCR alpha and TCR beta constant segments. Libraries were amplified in two PCR steps, with sample barcodes and sequencing adapters added in the second step. Sequencing of the libraries was done on either Illumina HiSeq 2500 (2x100 bp) or NovaSeq (2x150 bp). The study's own analysis went as follows. Demultiplexing of reads and collapsing into UMI consensus sequences were performed with MIGEC, and V(D)J alignment was carried out with MiXCR. Vaccine-responding clonotypes were identified with edgeR using replicate PBMC samples, with FDR below 0.01 and a log2 fold change above 5 up to day 15 being required. Each bulk clonotype received a CD4 or CD8 identity based on whether the sequenced CD4 or CD8 repertoire contained that clonotype at higher abundance. TCRdb reprocessed the public reads (quality trimming at Q25 with fastp, clone calling with MiXCR) and kept in-frame beta chains. Rows are combined by CDR3 protein, so each entry shows the most common genes and DNA. TCRdb, not the authors, supplied the V and J calls. The sample yields tens of thousands of distinct CDR3 sequences; about 7.7% were counted once. Approximately 30% of the sample is taken by the ten largest.

About this clonotype itself: Its antigen target is currently unknown. This may come from a read error, since a much larger clone is one base off.

According to the study, the label for this sample's treatment or condition signals: live attenuated yellow fever vaccine strain. PBMCs were isolated from peripheral blood using a standard Ficoll-Paque protocol. Dynabeads CD4 and CD8 positive selection kits were used to isolate CD4 and CD8 T-cell fractions. RNA was extracted with TriZol from bulk PBMCs, CD4 and CD8 fractions, and dextramer-positive and dextramer-negative fractions. The clonotype was recovered from a man younger than 30 who received the YFV17D yellow fever vaccine. The source was CD8+ T cells sorted from PBMCs, collected 10 days after the first yellow fever vaccination. The chain was built from TRBV6-5 and TRBJ2-1; the best D guess is TRBD1, with 5 bases matching. The CDR3 sequence is CASSCVRLGAPGYGNEQFF. The bases read TGTGCCAGCAGTTGCGTCCGCTTAGGGGCTCCCGGTTATGGGAATGAGCAGTTCTTC.